A selection of T cell receptor beta chains follows, all from one sample in a study of T cells in Graves' hyperthyroidism and ophthalmopathy. TCRdb re-called the multiplex PCR reads through MiXCR, storing one row per CDR3 protein. The table shows a few hundred thousand distinct CDR3 sequences, with more than 15% occurring only once. The sequenced sample was blood. The receptors derive from a woman aged 25 to 45 with Graves' hyperthyroidism. CDR3s include the opening cysteine and the closing phenylalanine or tryptophan. D genes are given only for firm matches. For some rows the clone size is stated as once, few or many, or as a class when expanded; others skip it.

d_call j_call v_call clone_size cdr3_aa cdr3_nt
NA TRBJ2-7 TRBV7-9 many CASSTPPKGLGEQYF TGTGCCAGCAGCACGCCTCCGAAGGGCCTGGGGGAGCAGTACTTC
TRBD1 TRBJ2-7 TRBV5-1 many CASSRKTGADEQYF TGCGCCAGCAGTCGTAAGACAGGGGCGGACGAGCAGTACTTC
TRBD1 TRBJ2-3 TRBV5-4 NA CASSLLDRGRGTDTQYF TGTGCCAGCAGCTTACTGGACAGGGGGCGAGGCACAGATACGCAGTATTTT
NA TRBJ2-5 TRBV28 many CASSFPIQETQYF TGTGCCAGCAGTTTTCCCATACAAGAGACCCAGTACTTC
NA TRBJ1-2 TRBV19 NA CASTTDYYGYTF TGTGCCAGTACCACAGACTACTATGGCTACACCTTC
NA TRBJ1-2 TRBV7-2 many CASSLAQTAMGYTF TGTGCCAGCAGCTTAGCCCAGACGGCTATGGGCTACACCTTC
TRBD1 TRBJ1-1 TRBV9 few CASSVKGAPNTEAFF TGTGCCAGCAGCGTAAAGGGGGCGCCGAACACTGAAGCTTTCTTT
NA TRBJ2-2 TRBV3-1 many CASSQDPDGELFF TGTGCCAGCAGCCAAGATCCTGACGGGGAGCTGTTTTTT
NA TRBJ2-7 TRBV28 few CASSSPRGTAYEQYF TGTGCCAGCAGTTCGCCCCGGGGCACTGCGTACGAGCAGTACTTC
TRBD2 TRBJ2-1 TRBV5-4 NA CASSRRLAGSNEQFF TGTGCCAGCAGCCGACGACTAGCGGGGTCCAATGAGCAGTTCTTC
TRBD1 TRBJ1-2 TRBV10-3 many CAISEPDRAENYGYTF TGTGCCATCAGTGAACCCGACAGGGCCGAAAACTATGGCTACACCTTC
TRBD2 TRBJ2-1 TRBV6-2/TRBV6-3 few CASSQLSGAGGHYNEQFF TGTGCCAGCAGTCAACTTAGTGGAGCGGGAGGCCACTACAATGAGCAGTTCTTC
TRBD2 TRBJ2-1 TRBV7-8 NA CASSLVVAGVYNEQFF TGTGCCAGCAGCTTAGTGGTAGCGGGAGTCTACAATGAGCAGTTCTTC
TRBD1 TRBJ2-2 TRBV20-1 many CSVTGYTGELFF TGCAGTGTGACAGGGTACACCGGGGAGCTGTTTTTT
NA TRBJ2-3 TRBV12-3/TRBV12-4 many CASGLGTFTDTQYF TGTGCCAGCGGCTTAGGGACGTTCACAGATACGCAGTATTTT
NA TRBJ1-4 TRBV24-1 NA CATSEYKGVPNEKLFF TGTGCCACCAGTGAATACAAGGGGGTCCCTAATGAAAAACTGTTTTTT
NA TRBJ1-5 TRBV6-1 NA CASIERDFPGVRGPQHF TGTGCCAGCATCGAAAGGGATTTCCCAGGCGTACGGGGGCCCCAGCATTTT
NA TRBJ1-1 TRBV13 many CASSSRGDEAFF TGTGCCAGCAGCTCGAGGGGGGATGAAGCTTTCTTT
TRBD2 TRBJ2-7 TRBV20-1 few CSAIFSGSLSYEQYF TGCAGTGCCATTTTCAGCGGGAGTCTCTCCTACGAGCAGTACTTC
NA TRBJ2-7 TRBV20-1 NA CSAPTGAAGYAYEQYF TGCAGTGCCCCCACAGGAGCGGCGGGATACGCCTACGAGCAGTACTTC
NA TRBJ2-7 TRBV5-1 many CASSTVLSPQAYEQYF TGCGCCAGCAGCACGGTCCTGTCACCCCAGGCTTACGAGCAGTACTTC
NA TRBJ1-1 TRBV2 many CASREGSPNTEAFF TGTGCCAGCAGAGAAGGATCCCCGAACACTGAAGCTTTCTTT
NA TRBJ1-5 TRBV7-2 many CASSFLGSRPGGNQPQHF TGTGCCAGCAGCTTTTTGGGGTCCAGGCCGGGGGGCAATCAGCCCCAGCATTTT
TRBD1 TRBJ1-5 TRBV30 NA CAWTSGQGNQPQHF TGTGCCTGGACCTCGGGACAGGGGAATCAGCCCCAGCATTTT
NA TRBJ2-7 TRBV12-5 many CASGPPYEQYF TGTGCTAGTGGCCCGCCCTACGAGCAGTACTTC
TRBD1 TRBJ2-7 TRBV30 many CACIIRDRGYEQYF TGTGCCTGCATAATCCGGGACAGGGGCTACGAGCAGTACTTC
TRBD2 TRBJ2-7 TRBV7-3 NA CASSANQGLAGGGEQYF TGTGCCAGCAGCGCCAATCAGGGACTAGCGGGAGGCGGCGAGCAGTACTTC
NA TRBJ2-3 TRBV10-3 few CAIRTQKSGETDTQYF TGTGCCATCAGAACACAGAAGTCGGGGGAAACAGATACGCAGTATTTT
NA TRBJ2-7 TRBV5-1 NA CASSLEGRGISEQYF TGCGCCAGCAGCTTGGAGGGCAGGGGAATAAGCGAGCAGTACTTC
NA TRBJ2-1 TRBV27 few CASRAFPYNEQFF TGTGCCAGCAGGGCGTTCCCCTACAATGAGCAGTTCTTC
NA TRBJ1-5 TRBV7-2 many CASSLELAAFQHF TGTGCCAGCAGCTTAGAACTCGCAGCGTTCCAGCATTTT